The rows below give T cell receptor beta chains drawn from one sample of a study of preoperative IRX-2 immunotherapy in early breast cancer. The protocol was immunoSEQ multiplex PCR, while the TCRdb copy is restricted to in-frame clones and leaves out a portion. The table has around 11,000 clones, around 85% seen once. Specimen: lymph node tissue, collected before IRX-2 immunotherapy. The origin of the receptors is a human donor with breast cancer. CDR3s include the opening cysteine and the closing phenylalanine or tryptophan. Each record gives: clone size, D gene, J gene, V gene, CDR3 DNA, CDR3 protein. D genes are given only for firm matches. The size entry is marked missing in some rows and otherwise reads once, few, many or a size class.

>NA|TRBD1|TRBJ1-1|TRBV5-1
TGCGCCAGCAGCCCTTCACCCGGGACAGCGGGCACTGAAGCTTTCTTT
CASSPSPGTAGTEAFF
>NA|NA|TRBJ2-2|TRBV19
TGTGCCAGTAGTATAGAACAGGGTTTCTGGGAGACGGGCACCGGGGAGCTGTTTTTT
CASSIEQGFWETGTGELFF
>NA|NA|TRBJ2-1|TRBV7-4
TGTGCCAGCAGCGTAAGGGCATCAGGGGCGGGTGAGCAGTTCTTC
CASSVRASGAGEQFF
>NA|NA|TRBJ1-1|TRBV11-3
TGTGCCAGCAGCATAATAGGGGGATGGTCTGAAGCTTTCTTT
CASSIIGGWSEAFF
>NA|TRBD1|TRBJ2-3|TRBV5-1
TGCGCCAGCAGCTTTGGGGACAAGGGGGCTAGCACAGATACGCAGTATTTT
CASSFGDKGASTDTQYF
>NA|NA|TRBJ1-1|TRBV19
TGTGCCAGTATCGTGGGGGGAGGAGACACTGAAGCTTTCTTT
CASIVGGGDTEAFF
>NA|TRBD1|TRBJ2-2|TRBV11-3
TGTGCCAGCAGCCAGACAGGGGGAAACACCGGGGAGCTGTTTTTT
CASSQTGGNTGELFF
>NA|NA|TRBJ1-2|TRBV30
TGTGCCTGGAGTGACTGGGTTGGCTACACCTTC
CAWSDWVGYTF
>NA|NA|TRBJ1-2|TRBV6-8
TGTGCCACTGTAAGAAGGGGAACGGCTAACTATGGCTACACCTTC
CATVRRGTANYGYTF
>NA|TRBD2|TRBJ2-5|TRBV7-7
TGTGCCAGCAGTTACCGGGACTACCTTCAAGAGACCCAGTACTTC
CASSYRDYLQETQYF
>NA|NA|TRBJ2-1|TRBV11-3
TGTGCCAGCAGCTTAAGTGGGAAAAGCTCCTACAATGAGCAGTTCTTC
CASSLSGKSSYNEQFF
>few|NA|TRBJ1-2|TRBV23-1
TGCGCCAGCAGCCAAGATATTGGCCCCGGGGACTATGGCTACACCTTC
CASSQDIGPGDYGYTF
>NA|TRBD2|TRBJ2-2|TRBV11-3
TGTGCCAGCAGCAATAGCGGGACGAACACCGGGGAGCTGTTTTTT
CASSNSGTNTGELFF
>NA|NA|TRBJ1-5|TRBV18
TGTGCCAGCTCACCAGCGGTTCGCGACAATCAGCCCCAGCATTTT
CASSPAVRDNQPQHF
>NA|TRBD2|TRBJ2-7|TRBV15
TGTGCCACCAGCAGAGAGGAAGCGGGAGGTCACAAGCAGTACTTC
CATSREEAGGHKQYF
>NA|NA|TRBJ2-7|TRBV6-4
TGTGCCAGCAGTGAACACTACGAGCAGTACTTC
CASSEHYEQYF
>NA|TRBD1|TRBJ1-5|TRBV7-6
TGTGCCAGCAGCCTCCAAGGGGACAGGGGGCAGCCCCAGCATTTT
CASSLQGDRGQPQHF
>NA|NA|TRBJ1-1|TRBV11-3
TGTGCCAGCAGCTTGGGCGCAGGGACCACTGAAGCTTTCTTT
CASSLGAGTTEAFF
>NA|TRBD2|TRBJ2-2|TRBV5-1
TGCGCCAGCAGCCCCGGGACTAGCGGAGCTACCGGGGAGCTGTTTTTT
CASSPGTSGATGELFF
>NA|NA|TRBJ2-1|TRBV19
TGTGCCAGTAGCATAGGCGCTAGTGGACAGTTCTTC
CASSIGASGQFF
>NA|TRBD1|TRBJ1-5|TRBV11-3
TGTGCCAGCAGCTTGGACAGGATGGGACAGCCCCAGCATTTT
CASSLDRMGQPQHF
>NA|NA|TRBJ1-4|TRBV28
TGTGCCACCTACCAGCAGGGTAATGAAAAACTGTTTTTT
CATYQQGNEKLFF
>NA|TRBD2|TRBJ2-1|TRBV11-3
TGTGCCAGCAGCCCCGAACTAGCGGGGGTTTCAAATGAGCAGTTCTTC
CASSPELAGVSNEQFF
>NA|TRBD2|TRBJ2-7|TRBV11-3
TGTGCCAGCAGCCACCTCGGACTAGCGGGAGGGCCTGTTTACGAGCAGTACTTC
CASSHLGLAGGPVYEQYF
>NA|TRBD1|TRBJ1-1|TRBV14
TGTGCCAGCAGCCAGCTCGCAGGGGGCGCCTCTGAAGCTTTCTTT
CASSQLAGGASEAFF
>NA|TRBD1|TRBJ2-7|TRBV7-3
TGTGCCAGCAGCCGGACAGGGGAAATTAGCAACGAGCAGTACTTC
CASSRTGEISNEQYF
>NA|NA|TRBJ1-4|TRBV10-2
TGCGCCAGCAGTGACCCGGTTAATGAAAAACTGTTTTTT
CASSDPVNEKLFF
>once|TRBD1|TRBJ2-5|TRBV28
TGTGCCAGTTTGGGGGACAGGGTAGGCCTAGAGACCCAGTACTTC
CASLGDRVGLETQYF
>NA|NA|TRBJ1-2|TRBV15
TGTGCCACCAGCCTTCCGCGACAGTCTAACTATGGCTACACTTTC
CATSLPRQSNYGYTF